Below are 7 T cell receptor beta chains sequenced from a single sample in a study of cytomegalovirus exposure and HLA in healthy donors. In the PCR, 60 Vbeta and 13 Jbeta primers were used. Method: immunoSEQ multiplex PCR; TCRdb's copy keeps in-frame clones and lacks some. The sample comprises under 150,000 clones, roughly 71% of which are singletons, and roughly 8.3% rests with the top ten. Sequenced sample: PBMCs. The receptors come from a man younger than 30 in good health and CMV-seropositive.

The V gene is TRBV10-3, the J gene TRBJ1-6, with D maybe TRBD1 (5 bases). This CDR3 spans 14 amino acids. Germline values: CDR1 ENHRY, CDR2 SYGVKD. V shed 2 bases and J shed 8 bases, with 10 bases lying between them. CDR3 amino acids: CAISEQGGYSPLHF. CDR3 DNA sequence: TGTGCCATCAGTGAGCAGGGAGGATATTCACCCCTCCACTTT.

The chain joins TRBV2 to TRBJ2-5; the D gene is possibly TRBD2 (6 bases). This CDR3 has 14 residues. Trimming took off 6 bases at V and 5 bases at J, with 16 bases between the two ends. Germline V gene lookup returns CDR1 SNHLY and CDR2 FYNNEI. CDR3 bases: TGTGCCAGCAGCAGTCTAGCGACCCCCGAGACCCAGTACTTC. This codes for CASSSLATPETQYF.

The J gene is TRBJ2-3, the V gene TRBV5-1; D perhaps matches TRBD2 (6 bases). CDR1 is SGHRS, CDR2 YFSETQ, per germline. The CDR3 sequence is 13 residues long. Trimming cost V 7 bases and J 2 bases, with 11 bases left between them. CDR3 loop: CASRGGFTDTQYF. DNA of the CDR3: TGCGCCAGCCGTGGGGGGTTCACAGATACGCAGTATTTT.

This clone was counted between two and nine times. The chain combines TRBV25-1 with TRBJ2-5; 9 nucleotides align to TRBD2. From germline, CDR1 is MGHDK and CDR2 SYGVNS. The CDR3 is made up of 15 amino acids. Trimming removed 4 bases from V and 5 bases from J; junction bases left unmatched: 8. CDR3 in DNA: TGTGCCAGCAGTGTAGGCGGGGGGGCCTGGGAGACCCAGTACTTC. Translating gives CASSVGGGAWETQYF.

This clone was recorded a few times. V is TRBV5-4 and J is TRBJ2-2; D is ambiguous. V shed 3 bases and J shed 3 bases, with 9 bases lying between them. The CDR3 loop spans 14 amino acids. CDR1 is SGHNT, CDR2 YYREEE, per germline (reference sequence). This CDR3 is CASSSETDTGELFF. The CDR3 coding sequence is TGTGCCAGCAGCTCTGAAACGGACACCGGGGAGCTGTTTTTT.

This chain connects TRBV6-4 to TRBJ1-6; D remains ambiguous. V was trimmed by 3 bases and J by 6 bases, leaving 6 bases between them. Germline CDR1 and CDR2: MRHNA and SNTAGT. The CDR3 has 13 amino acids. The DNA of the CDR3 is TGTGCCAGCAGTGAACGGGGTAATTCACCCCTCCACTTT. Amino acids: CASSERGNSPLHF.

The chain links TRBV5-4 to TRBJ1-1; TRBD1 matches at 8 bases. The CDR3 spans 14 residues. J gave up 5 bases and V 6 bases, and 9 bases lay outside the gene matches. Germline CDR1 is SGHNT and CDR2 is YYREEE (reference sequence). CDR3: CASNRQGMDTEAFF. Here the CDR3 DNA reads TGTGCCAGCAACCGACAGGGGATGGATACTGAAGCTTTCTTT.